The 23 T cell receptor beta chains below all came from one sample that was sequenced in a study of OX40 agonist ivuxolimab in advanced cancers. Measured with immunoSEQ multiplex PCR; TCRdb has only the in-frame clones, and not every one. The profile shows 60,000 to 65,000 clones, approximately 92% of them singletons. The starting material was CD4+ or CD8+ T cells sorted from blood, obtained in a trial of the OX40 agonist ivuxolimab. The origin of the receptors is an adult with an advanced solid tumor such as melanoma, head and neck, liver or kidney cancer.

The rearrangement joins TRBV7-2 to TRBJ1-1; tentatively, D is TRBD1 (5 bases). Germline V gene data show CDR1 as SGHTA and CDR2 as FQGNSA. V lost 5 bases and J 1 base, leaving 23 bases between the germline ends. The CDR3 spans 18 residues. This CDR3 is CASSPPSLDTVANTEAFF. The CDR3 DNA reads as TGTGCCAGCAGCCCCCCGAGCCTGGACACAGTAGCGAACACTGAAGCTTTCTTT.

The chain uses TRBV5-4 and TRBJ1-1; 9 bases map to TRBD1. CDR1 SGHNT and CDR2 YYREEE come from the germline V gene (reference sequence). Losses at the gene ends were 4 bases for V and 5 bases for J; bases not matched to a gene: 12. The CDR3 has 16 amino acids. The CDR3: CASSPAGTGRETEAFF. CDR3 DNA: TGTGCCAGCAGCCCCGCAGGGACAGGGAGGGAAACTGAAGCTTTCTTT. Full variable domain (rest looked up from reference TRBV5-4 and TRBJ1-1): ETGVTQSPTHLIKTRGQQVTLRCSSQSGHNTVSWYQQALGQGPQFIFQYYREEENGRGNFPPRFSGLQFPNYSSELNVNALELDDSALYLCASSPAGTGRETEAFFGQGTRLTVV.

The count of this clone is one. The V and J genes are TRBV9 and TRBJ1-4; 8 bases align to TRBD1. The J segment lost 5 bases and the V segment lost 4 bases, leaving 10 bases of the junction unmatched. The germline gives CDR1 SGDLS, CDR2 YYNGEE. The CDR3 loop spans 16 amino acids. The chain's CDR3 is CASSLSDRGENEKLFF. As DNA, the CDR3 is TGTGCCAGCAGCCTCTCTGACAGGGGAGAGAATGAAAAACTGTTTTTT.

The chain carries TRBV5-1 and TRBJ2-5; maybe TRBD2 (6 bases). CDR1 is SGHRS and CDR2 is YFSETQ in the germline V gene. V lost 4 bases and J 2 bases, leaving 15 bases between the germline ends. The CDR3 totals 15 residues. The CDR3 DNA is TGCGCCAGCAGCCTACGGACGGGGGATCAAGAGACCCAGTACTTC. The encoded protein is CASSLRTGDQETQYF.

The rearrangement joins TRBV30 to TRBJ1-1, with 8 bases matching TRBD1. Germline V gives CDR1 GTSNPN, CDR2 SVGIG (reference sequence). With V trimmed by 2 bases and J by 4 bases, 3 bases remained unmatched. The CDR3 loop spans 13 amino acids. CDR3 nucleotide sequence: TGTGCCTGGAGTCGACAGGGGAGCACTGAAGCTTTCTTT. Protein: CAWSRQGSTEAFF.

The CDR3 DNA sequence: TGTGCCAGCAGCCCAGGGGGCGAACTTCCTAACTATGGCTACACCTTC. Protein sequence: CASSPGGELPNYGYTF. The rearrangement links TRBV27 to TRBJ1-2; 8 positions agree with TRBD1. The CDR3 is made up of 16 amino acids. Germline assignment: CDR1 MNHEY and CDR2 SMNVEV (reference sequence). With 6 bases clipped from V and 0 bases from J, the junction kept 9 bases outside the gene matches.

The chain links TRBV6-5 to TRBJ1-2; 7 nucleotides agree with TRBD1. J gave up 2 bases and V 6 bases, and 6 bases lay outside the gene matches. The CDR3 runs to 14 residues. Looked up from germline, CDR1 is MNHEY and CDR2 is SVGAGI. The DNA for the CDR3 is TGTGCCAGCAGCTCCGGACAGGAGAACTATGGCTACACCTTC. Protein sequence: CASSSGQENYGYTF.

The chain is built from TRBV9 and TRBJ2-5; TRBD2 agrees at 10 bases. Germline V lookup: CDR1 SGDLS, CDR2 YYNGEE. The length of the CDR3 is 19 residues. The junction had 16 bases not matched to a gene; V was cut back by 3 bases and J by 2 bases. CDR3 coding DNA: TGTGCCAGCAGCGCAATTAGGGGGACTAGCGAGAGGACACAAGAGACCCAGTACTTC. The encoded protein is CASSAIRGTSERTQETQYF. The whole variable domain, remainder taken from reference TRBV9 and TRBJ2-5, is DSGVTQTPKHLITATGQRVTLRCSPRSGDLSVYWYQQSLDQGLQFLIQYYNGEERAKGNILERFSAQQFPDLHSELNLSSLELGDSALYFCASSAIRGTSERTQETQYFGPGTRLLVL.

This rearrangement joins TRBV7-6 to TRBJ1-6; D may be TRBD1 (6 bases). The CDR3 is 14 amino acids. V was cut by 7 bases and J by 6 bases, with 13 bases left in between. CDR1 is SGHVS and CDR2 is FNYEAQ in the germline V gene. The CDR3 DNA is TGTGCCAGCACCTACGGGGGGCTTAATTCACCCCTCCACTTT. It specifies CASTYGGLNSPLHF.

A remark on this clone: One end of the junction is discordant with germline, which a read error may explain. The chain links TRBV20-1 to TRBJ2-2; D might be TRBD2 (5 bases). CDR1 DFQATT and CDR2 SNEGSKA come from the germline V gene (reference sequence). CDR3 size: 10 residues. CDR3 protein: CSAYGRGAVF. The CDR3 nucleotides are TGCAGTGCTTACGGACGGGGAGCTGTTTTT.

This chain uses TRBV30 with TRBJ2-7; D unclear. Germline-derived CDR1 and CDR2 are GTSNPN and SVGIG (reference sequence). The length of the CDR3 is 12 residues. The germline V and J ends were trimmed by 1 base and 4 bases, with 8 bases remaining between them. This CDR3 is CAWSAVRYEQYF. Here the CDR3 DNA reads TGTGCCTGGAGTGCCGTTAGGTACGAGCAGTACTTC. The variable domain in full, with the rest retrieved from reference TRBV30 and TRBJ2-7, is SQTIHQWPATLVQPVGSPLSLECTVEGTSNPNLYWYRQAAGRGLQLLFYSVGIGQISSEVPQNLSASRPQDRQFILSSKKLLLSDSGFYLCAWSAVRYEQYFGPGTRLTVT.

The V and J genes are TRBV5-4 and TRBJ2-1; no clear D. V lost 5 bases, J lost 10 bases, and 10 bases lay in between. Germline lookup yields CDR1 SGHNT and CDR2 YYREEE (reference sequence). This CDR3 has 11 amino acids. The CDR3 reads CASRSGREQFF. CDR3 sequence (DNA): TGTGCCAGCAGATCCGGTCGGGAGCAGTTCTTC.

The chain has TRBV9 and TRBJ1-2; maybe TRBD1 (5 bases). This CDR3 comprises 15 residues. CDR1 is SGDLS and CDR2 is YYNGEE in the germline V gene. Between the trimmed V and J ends, which lost 4 bases and 2 bases, there was a span of 15 bases. The CDR3 DNA reads TGTGCCAGCAGCCCGAGCTTAGCAGGGAACTATGGCTACACCTTC. Residues: CASSPSLAGNYGYTF. Full variable domain (missing parts from reference TRBV9 and TRBJ1-2): DSGVTQTPKHLITATGQRVTLRCSPRSGDLSVYWYQQSLDQGLQFLIQYYNGEERAKGNILERFSAQQFPDLHSELNLSSLELGDSALYFCASSPSLAGNYGYTFGSGTRLTVV.

Only one count was recorded for this clone. The V and J genes are TRBV10-3 and TRBJ2-7, with D possibly matching TRBD1 (6 bases). The CDR3 consists of 13 residues. Germline V gene lookup returns CDR1 ENHRY and CDR2 SYGVKD. V gave up 6 bases and J gave up 6 bases, with 15 bases separating them. The CDR3 here is CAISRPQGGEQYF. As DNA, the CDR3 is TGTGCCATCAGCCGACCACAGGGTGGCGAGCAGTACTTC.

This clone appeared a single time. The chain has TRBV7-9 and TRBJ2-5; D not resolved. V dropped 4 bases and J dropped 2 bases, with 8 bases sitting between them. CDR1 and CDR2 from the germline V gene are SEHNR and FQNEAQ (reference sequence). The CDR3 runs to 13 residues. The CDR3: CASSSGPQETQYF. As DNA, the CDR3 is TGTGCCAGCAGCTCCGGGCCACAAGAGACCCAGTACTTC.

This chain links TRBV2 with TRBJ2-1, with 7 nucleotides matching TRBD2. Germline V gene data show CDR1 as SNHLY and CDR2 as FYNNEI. CDR3 length equals 18 residues. V gave up 4 bases and J gave up 6 bases; unmatched junction bases: 18. DNA for the CDR3: TGTGCCAGCAGTGGATGGGAGGGAGGGGTACTAGTCGTCAATGAGCAGTTCTTC. It is translated as CASSGWEGGVLVVNEQFF.

V gene TRBV27 combines with J gene TRBJ2-3; the D gene is possibly TRBD2 (7 bases). Germline-derived CDR1 and CDR2 are MNHEY and SMNVEV (reference sequence). Deletions cut 3 bases from V and 7 bases from J, with 20 bases between. This CDR3 has 16 residues. For the CDR3, the DNA is TGTGCCAGCAGTTTGGGGGGGCAGGGGTATTCCAATACGCAGTATTTT. It specifies CASSLGGQGYSNTQYF.

The rearrangement joins TRBV7-8 to TRBJ1-2; maybe TRBD1 (5 bases). Per the germline V gene, CDR1 is SGHVS and CDR2 is FQNEAQ. The CDR3 runs 16 residues. Trimming pared 4 bases from V and 3 bases from J, leaving 18 bases between. The CDR3 DNA follows: TGTGCCAGCAGCTGGGGGGGGACCCCCTCGGACTATGGCTACACCTTC. Translation: CASSWGGTPSDYGYTF.

The rearrangement joins TRBV28 to TRBJ2-7; 11 nucleotides match TRBD1. Germline-derived CDR1 and CDR2 are MDHEN and SYDVKM. The CDR3 is 14 residues long. The ends lost 5 bases at V and 3 bases at J; junction bases unmatched: 3. CDR3 coding DNA: TGTGCCAGCAGTCGGGACAGGGGGGTCTACGAGCAGTACTTC. Its translation: CASSRDRGVYEQYF.

This chain links TRBV29-1 with TRBJ2-5; perhaps D is TRBD1 or TRBD2 (6 bases each). Germline V CDR1 and CDR2: SQVTM, ANQGSEA. The CDR3 spans 15 residues. Between the trimmed V and J ends, which lost 3 bases and 1 base, there was a span of 15 bases. In DNA form, the CDR3 reads TGCAGCGTTGAGGGGGGTGGCAGGGGCCAAGAGACCCAGTACTTC. It encodes CSVEGGGRGQETQYF.

The chain carries TRBV18 and TRBJ2-1; 7 nucleotides line up with TRBD2. Germline values: CDR1 KGHSH, CDR2 LQKENI. CDR3 length: 13 amino acids. Unmatched junction bases numbered 4, after V lost 3 bases and J lost 8 bases. CDR3 loop: CASSPGGPHEQFF. CDR3 DNA: TGTGCCAGCTCACCGGGAGGGCCCCATGAGCAGTTCTTC.

The chain joins TRBV2 to TRBJ2-7; D is uncertain. Germline CDR1 is SNHLY and CDR2 is FYNNEI. This CDR3 is 11 amino acids long. The ends were cut back, 7 bases at V and 3 bases at J, with 7 bases in the middle. The CDR3 reads CASTAVYEQYF. As DNA, the CDR3 is TGTGCCAGCACGGCCGTCTACGAGCAGTACTTC.

V is TRBV6-1 and J is TRBJ1-2, with 7 bases identical to TRBD1. The CDR3 has 14 amino acids. In germline, CDR1 is MNHNS, CDR2 SASEGT. Losses at the gene ends were 6 bases for V and 7 bases for J; bases not matched to a gene: 11. The CDR3 protein is CASSRGGDSLGYTF. CDR3 nucleotides: TGTGCCAGCAGCCGCGGAGGGGACAGTCTTGGCTACACCTTC.